These 20 T cell receptor beta chains were sequenced from one sample in a study of blood T cell repertoires in COVID-19. Produced via immunoSEQ multiplex PCR; TCRdb's table is partial and in-frame only. The table has over 100,000 clones, 87% seen once. Sequences were obtained from peripheral blood. Source of these receptors: a man aged 50-59 years with active COVID-19.

The rearrangement joins TRBV20-1 to TRBJ1-2; weak D call: TRBD1 (5 bases). This CDR3 region has 16 residues. Trimming removed 3 bases from V and 1 base from J, with 18 bases in between. The germline gives CDR1 DFQATT, CDR2 SNEGSKA (reference sequence). Here the CDR3 reads CSASGPGGENNYGYTF. The CDR3 DNA is TGCAGTGCTAGTGGACCCGGGGGAGAGAATAACTATGGCTACACCTTC.

The CDR3 coding sequence is TGTGCCAGCAGCTTATATGAGGGCGGGGGGGAACGGTTCTTC. It encodes CASSLYEGGGERFF. This sequence joins TRBV7-2 and TRBJ2-1, with TRBD2 matching over 9 bases. The V segment lost 2 bases and the J segment 15 bases; nucleotides outside the gene matches: 11. The CDR3 has 14 residues. Germline loops: CDR1 SGHTA, CDR2 FQGNSA.

The chain carries TRBV5-5 and TRBJ1-5; D is uncertain. CDR1 and CDR2 (germline): SGHKS, YYEKEE (reference sequence). This CDR3 spans 14 amino acids. Trimming shortened V by 0 bases and J by 3 bases, and 7 bases separated the two germline ends. DNA for the CDR3: TGTGCCAGCAGCTTGGCAGGAATCAATCAGCCCCAGCATTTT. Amino acid sequence: CASSLAGINQPQHF.

The chain joins TRBV4-3 to TRBJ1-4; 8 bases map to TRBD1. This CDR3 comprises 15 residues. The V gene end was trimmed by 4 bases and the J gene end by 8 bases; junction bases not matched to a gene: 9. Germline V gene lookup returns CDR1 LGHNA and CDR2 YSLEER. CDR3 loop: CASSPFGQGGEKLFF. The CDR3, as DNA: TGCGCCAGCAGCCCGTTTGGACAGGGCGGGGAAAAACTGTTTTTT.

The gene calls are TRBV5-5 and TRBJ1-5; the D gene is possibly TRBD1 (6 bases). CDR3 length: 14 amino acids. The germline V and J ends were trimmed by 2 bases and 4 bases, with 10 bases remaining between them. CDR1 is SGHKS and CDR2 is YYEKEE in the germline V gene (reference sequence). In nucleotides, the CDR3 is TGTGCCAGCAGCTTAGAGGACAGAAATCAGCCCCAGCATTTT. Translating gives CASSLEDRNQPQHF.

This clone was seen a handful of times. V usage is TRBV4-3 and J usage is TRBJ1-4; no clear D gene. The germline V and J ends were trimmed by 3 bases and 8 bases, with 19 bases remaining between them. The CDR3 has 16 residues. The germline V gene has CDR1 LGHNA and CDR2 YSLEER. CDR3 in amino acids: CASSQGSPPMREKLFF. CDR3 bases: TGCGCCAGCAGCCAGGGGAGTCCTCCCATGCGGGAAAAACTGTTTTTT.

The chain is built from TRBV6-4 and TRBJ1-1, with a possible D match to TRBD1 (5 bases). With 6 bases removed from V and 1 base from J, the gap between germline ends came to 9 bases. Germline assignment: CDR1 MRHNA and CDR2 SNTAGT. This CDR3 is 13 amino acids long. CDR3 nucleotides: TGTGCCAGCAGCGCTACAGGGAACACTGAAGCTTTCTTT. It specifies CASSATGNTEAFF.

The chain is built from TRBV9 and TRBJ1-5, with D unresolved. The V gene lost 3 bases and the J gene lost 0 bases, with 4 bases spanning the gap. CDR1 SGDLS and CDR2 YYNGEE come from the germline V gene. The CDR3 consists of 13 residues. CDR3: CASSAYSNQPQHF. The CDR3, as DNA: TGTGCCAGCAGCGCGTATAGCAATCAGCCCCAGCATTTT.

This clone has just a few counts. This chain links TRBV11-2 with TRBJ1-2; 9 bases are shared with TRBD1. The V segment lost 0 bases and the J segment 7 bases; nucleotides outside the gene matches: 12. This CDR3 comprises 17 residues. Germline V gene data show CDR1 as SGHAT and CDR2 as FQNNGV. CDR3 sequence: CASSLDLGGQGFFGYTF. The CDR3 nucleotides read TGTGCCAGCAGCTTAGATCTGGGGGGACAGGGCTTCTTTGGCTACACCTTC.

This clone was seen only once. The V call is TRBV11-2, the J call TRBJ1-1; 9 positions match TRBD1. This CDR3 is 14 amino acids long. J lost 4 bases, V lost 6 bases, and 6 bases had no gene match. Germline assignment: CDR1 SGHAT and CDR2 FQNNGV. CDR3 DNA: TGTGCCAGCAGGGAGACAGGGGGGGGCACTGAAGCTTTCTTT. Translation: CASRETGGGTEAFF. The complete variable domain, with remaining parts taken from reference TRBV11-2 and TRBJ1-1, reads EAGVAQSPRYKIIEKRQSVAFWCNPISGHATLYWYQQILGQGPKLLIQFQNNGVVDDSQLPKDRFSAERLKGVDSTLKIQPAKLEDSAVYLCASRETGGGTEAFFGQGTRLTVV.

In its sample, this clone was seen once. The genes are TRBV7-2 and TRBJ2-2; possibly TRBD2 for D (5 bases). V was trimmed by 4 bases and J by 7 bases, leaving 22 bases between them. CDR3 size: 17 residues. CDR1 and CDR2 (germline): SGHTA, FQGNSA. CDR3 bases: TGTGCCAGCAGCTCCGTGCCCGTTGGCTTACGGGGCGGGGAGCTGTTTTTT. Protein: CASSSVPVGLRGGELFF.

This clone was seen a single time. The chain is built from TRBV11-2 and TRBJ2-7; perhaps TRBD1 as D (5 bases). Germline CDR1 and CDR2: SGHAT and FQNNGV. V dropped 1 base and J dropped 4 bases, with 20 bases sitting between them. There are 17 residues in the CDR3. The CDR3: CASSLAAGQTSPYEQYF. CDR3 coding DNA: TGTGCCAGCAGCTTAGCCGCCGGACAAACCTCGCCGTACGAGCAGTACTTC.

The chain carries TRBV30 and TRBJ2-1, with TRBD2 identical over 8 bases. CDR1 GTSNPN and CDR2 SVGIG come from the germline V gene (reference sequence). The CDR3 is 16 amino acids. V dropped 0 bases and J dropped 11; count of bases not matched to a gene: 15. The chain's CDR3 is CAWSVRLGSAGGKQFF. CDR3 DNA sequence: TGTGCCTGGAGTGTACGGTTAGGTAGTGCGGGGGGTAAGCAGTTCTTC.

The chain combines TRBV21-1 with TRBJ2-2; the DNA was not used to check the table's D call, TRBD2. TRBV21-1 is a documented pseudogene. This CDR3 region has 14 residues. CDR3 sequence (DNA): TGTGCCAGCATGAGGATCCCGAACACCGGGGAGCTGTTTTTT. Translated: CASMRIPNTGELFF.

The rearrangement uses TRBV7-2 and TRBJ1-5; no reliable D call. CDR1 and CDR2 (germline): SGHTA, FQGNSA. V was cut by 8 bases and J by 7 bases, with 9 bases left in between. This CDR3 region has 11 residues. CDR3 nucleotides: TGTGCCAGCGGCGACTACCAGCCCCAGCATTTT. This encodes CASGDYQPQHF. Full variable domain (outside the CDR3, taken from reference TRBV7-2 and TRBJ1-5): GAGVSQSPSNKVTEKGKDVELRCDPISGHTALYWYRQSLGQGLEFLIYFQGNSAPDKSGLPSDRFSAERTGGSVSTLTIQRTQQEDSAVYLCASGDYQPQHFGDGTRLSIL.

The V call is TRBV6-1, the J call TRBJ1-5; no clear D. The CDR3 has 13 amino acids. Germline V gives CDR1 MNHNS, CDR2 SASEGT. V was pared by 3 bases and J by 4 bases, with 7 bases between. The CDR3 DNA follows: TGTGCCAGCAGTGAGGCGGGAAATCAGCCCCAGCATTTT. Its protein is CASSEAGNQPQHF.

In nucleotides, the CDR3 is TGTGCCAGCAGTCCTGACAGGGCCCGGCATGGCTACACCTTC. Translation gives CASSPDRARHGYTF. The genes are TRBV2 and TRBJ1-2; 7 nucleotides match TRBD1. Germline V CDR1 and CDR2: SNHLY, FYNNEI. V was pared by 5 bases and J by 6 bases, with 9 bases of the junction left unmatched. The CDR3 length is 14 residues.

J is TRBJ1-2 and V is TRBV11-2, with D possibly TRBD1 on 5 matching bases. There are 16 residues in the CDR3. V was cut by 2 bases and J by 0 bases, with 13 bases left in between. The V gene's germline CDR1 is SGHAT and CDR2 FQNNGV. CDR3 residues: CASSLWGGEPNYGYTF. CDR3 nucleotide sequence: TGTGCCAGCAGCTTATGGGGGGGGGAACCTAACTATGGCTACACCTTC.

The V gene is TRBV29-1, the J gene TRBJ2-7; D uncertain. Trimming pared 3 bases from V and 2 bases from J, leaving 8 bases between. The CDR3 covers 12 residues. Germline loops: CDR1 SQVTM, CDR2 ANQGSEA. CDR3 loop: CSVEESTYEQYF. As DNA, the CDR3 is TGCAGCGTTGAGGAGAGTACCTACGAGCAGTACTTC.

The gene calls are TRBV7-6 and TRBJ2-5; 9 bases agree with TRBD1. The length of the CDR3 is 15 residues. Looked up from germline, CDR1 is SGHVS and CDR2 is FNYEAQ. Unmatched junction bases numbered 6, after V lost 5 bases and J lost 2 bases. CDR3 nucleotide sequence: TGTGCCAGCAGCCTCACAGGGGGCTCACAAGAGACCCAGTACTTC. Amino acid sequence: CASSLTGGSQETQYF.